A single T cell receptor (beta chain) is shown here with its context. Antigen unknown. Following a re-call of the 5' RACE reads, TCRdb has one entry per CDR3 protein and lacks DNA. The data include a few hundred thousand distinct CDR3 sequences; the top ten clones carry roughly 5.2%. The source of the sample is a study of T cells expressing NK-cell markers. Study summary: Repertoire data for TCR beta were derived from sorted T cells (CD3+CD56+NKG2C+, CD3+CD56+NKG2C- and CD3+CD56-NKG2C+).

This CDR3 region has 16 residues. Germline CDR1 and CDR2: SGHDT and YYEEEE. Regarding the study as a whole: The CD3+CD56-NKG2C+ fraction was also led by these clonotypes in several donors.

Material for sequencing was blood T cells: a sorted CD56 or NKG2C T cell subset, CD4+ or CD8+ T cells, or bulk PBMC T cells (not recorded which). This receptor was identified in a man aged 18-75 years in good health. This chain connects TRBV5-6 to TRBJ2-2; TCRdb's D gene call, TRBD1, goes unchecked for lack of DNA. CDR3 protein: CASSLDTGWTTGELFF.